A selection of T cell receptor beta chains follows, all from one sample in a study of technical replicates of blood from a few donors. Sequencing was performed with immunoSEQ multiplex PCR; in TCRdb, only in-frame clones are kept and a portion is missing. The sample has approximately 49,000 clones; around 90% are singletons. Sequenced: PBMCs. The source is a human donor in good health. Some clones in this sample may be carry-over from other donors' samples. The CDR3 runs from the conserved cysteine through the conserved F or W. Each record gives: V gene, J gene, CDR3 protein.

TRBV27	TRBJ1-4	CASSFAGVGEKLFF
TRBV7-9	TRBJ1-5	CASSSGQGNAQPQHF
TRBV2	TRBJ2-7	CASSVQRGSYEQYF
TRBV11-2	TRBJ2-7	CASSLEPLAGSLYEQYF
TRBV2	TRBJ1-6	CASMQGTMNSPLHF
TRBV5-1	TRBJ2-5	CASSQAGGYETQYF
TRBV7-6	TRBJ2-2	CASSLLQGGVGELFF
TRBV7-2	TRBJ1-6	CASSLVPSSYNSPLHF
TRBV6-4	TRBJ1-2	CASSPYPGYIGYTF
TRBV7-2	TRBJ2-1	CASSPWGGDSYNEQFF
TRBV13	TRBJ2-1	CASSPWGRRSSYNEQFF
TRBV7-9	TRBJ1-6	CASSYRDRANSPLHF
TRBV5-1	TRBJ1-2	CASSLGQGPGGYTF
TRBV5-8	TRBJ1-2	CASSQGTGRTMGYTF
TRBV19	TRBJ1-1	CASLGPNTEAFF
TRBV4-3	TRBJ2-7	CASSQDLSGGGQIGQYF
TRBV19	TRBJ2-7	CASSLLGGAVSYEQYF
TRBV5-1	TRBJ2-3	CASSLVGAGDTQYF
TRBV15	TRBJ2-7	CATSTATSGGSYEQYF
TRBV6-5	TRBJ1-2	CASKVIGGAPYGYTF
TRBV2	TRBJ1-6	CASRGQGKLNSPLHF
TRBV5-1	TRBJ1-6	CASSLEGMGNSPLHF
TRBV6-5	TRBJ1-2	CASSYRGQGGVYGYTF
TRBV2	TRBJ1-2	CASSEVRLGYGYTF
TRBV18	TRBJ2-7	CASSPSGSYEQYF
TRBV4-3	TRBJ1-1	CASSQDGRGGTEAFF
TRBV7-2	TRBJ1-1	CASSTRDRVGTEAFF
TRBV4-3	TRBJ2-7	CASSQDLAGNYEQYF
TRBV5-1	TRBJ2-7	CASSPRDRTSYEQYF
TRBV19	TRBJ1-5	CASSTLLNQPQHF
TRBV2	TRBJ1-6	CASSETGNNSPLHF
TRBV7-9	TRBJ1-3	CASSLQATSGNTIYF
TRBV5-6	TRBJ1-5	CASSSYGQGTRNQPQHF
TRBV2	TRBJ2-2	CASSYTGELFF
TRBV7-9	TRBJ1-2	CASSWTGDVGYTF
TRBV6-1	TRBJ1-2	CASRLREGGYTF
TRBV6-5	TRBJ1-4	CASSYRRGQSNEKLFF
TRBV19	TRBJ1-4	CASSTLPGTTEKLFF
TRBV4-3	TRBJ1-6	CASSYGTGINSPLHF
TRBV4-1	TRBJ2-1	CASSQTTGLAGVYEQFF
TRBV7-9	TRBJ1-2	CASSPYRGENYGYTF
TRBV7-3	TRBJ2-7	CASSLTGDEQYF
TRBV29-1	TRBJ2-2	CSGRSRDTGELFF
TRBV19	TRBJ1-1	CASSRRRQENTEAFF
TRBV27	TRBJ2-5	CASSPRYGAGAQETQYF
TRBV7-2	TRBJ2-7	CASSLARTSGRAREQYF
TRBV7-9	TRBJ2-1	CASSLQGDEQFF
TRBV6-9	TRBJ2-1	CASSYSTSESSYNEQFF
TRBV11-3	TRBJ1-1	CASSSSFFGGSEAFF
TRBV5-1	TRBJ1-1	CASTTGFDTEAFF
TRBV7-9	TRBJ2-3	CASSLTAGARDTQYF
TRBV18	TRBJ1-3	CASSPTGGTGNTIYF
TRBV7-3	TRBJ2-5	CASSSLRLGSGGTQYF